This TCR beta chain is from a study of CD8+CD57+ T cells in acquired aplastic anemia. Background on the study: Sorted CD4+ and CD8+ cells yielded DNA averaging about 3.1 ug. Study-level results: Around 29 CD8+ CDR3 sequences were shared between patients and controls.

To note about this clonotype: Its specificity is unknown.

Using genomic DNA as the template, TCR beta VDJ and CDR3 profiling was carried out. TCRdb re-called the reads through MiXCR, storing one row per CDR3 protein. This sample yields a few hundred thousand distinct CDR3 sequences, of which about a third are seen a single time; about 0.8% belongs to the top ten. J was trimmed by 0 bases and V by 5 bases; bases with no gene match: 4. Germline assignment: CDR1 DFQATT and CDR2 SNEGSKA (reference sequence). This CDR3 is 15 amino acids long. Flow cytometry had shown expanded CD8+CD57+ cells in the patients chosen for sequencing. The patients all had a severe acquired aplastic anemia diagnosis.

The sequenced material came from sorted CD4+, CD8+, or CD8+CD57+ T cells (not recorded which) from PBMCs. This receptor was taken from a human donor with aplastic anemia. The genes are TRBV20-1 and TRBJ2-3, with 11 bases aligning to TRBD2. CDR3 residues: CSALAGGPSTDTQYF. Here the CDR3 DNA reads TGCAGTGCTTTAGCGGGGGGGCCGAGCACAGATACGCAGTATTTT.